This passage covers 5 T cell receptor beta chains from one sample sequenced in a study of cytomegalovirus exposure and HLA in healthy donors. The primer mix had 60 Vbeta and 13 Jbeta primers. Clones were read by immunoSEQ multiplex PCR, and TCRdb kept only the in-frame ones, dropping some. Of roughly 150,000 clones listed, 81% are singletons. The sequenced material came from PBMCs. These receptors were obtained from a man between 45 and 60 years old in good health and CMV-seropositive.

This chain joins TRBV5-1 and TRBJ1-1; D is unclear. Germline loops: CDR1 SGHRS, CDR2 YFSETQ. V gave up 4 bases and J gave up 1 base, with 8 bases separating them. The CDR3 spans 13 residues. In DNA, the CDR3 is TGCGCCAGCAGCCCGGTTCCGAACACTGAAGCTTTCTTT. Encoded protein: CASSPVPNTEAFF.

CDR3 region: CASSLRTVTDTQYF. The CDR3 nucleotides are TGTGCCAGCAGTCTCAGGACAGTCACAGATACGCAGTATTTT. The gene calls are TRBV6-5 and TRBJ2-3; D might be TRBD1 (6 bases). V lost 5 bases and J lost 2, with 11 bases in between. Germline assignment: CDR1 MNHEY and CDR2 SVGAGI. This CDR3 region has 14 residues.

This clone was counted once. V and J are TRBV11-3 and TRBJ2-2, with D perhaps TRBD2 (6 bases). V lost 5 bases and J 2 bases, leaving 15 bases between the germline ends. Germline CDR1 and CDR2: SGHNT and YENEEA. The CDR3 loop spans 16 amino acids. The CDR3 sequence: CASSPRGGVNTGELFF. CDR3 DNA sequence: TGTGCCAGCAGCCCCCGGGGCGGGGTTAACACCGGGGAGCTGTTTTTT.

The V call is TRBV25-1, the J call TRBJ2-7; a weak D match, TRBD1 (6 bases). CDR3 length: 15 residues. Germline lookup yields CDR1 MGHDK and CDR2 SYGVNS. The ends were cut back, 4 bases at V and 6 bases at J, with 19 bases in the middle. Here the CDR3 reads CASSVVLGRGTEQYF. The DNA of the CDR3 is TGTGCCAGCAGTGTGGTCCTCGGCAGGGGTACCGAGCAGTACTTC.

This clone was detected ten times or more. For the CDR3, the DNA is TGTGCCAGCAGTGCTTTGACTGAAGCTTTCTTT. The encoded protein is CASSALTEAFF. The rearrangement links TRBV2 to TRBJ1-1; D is unclear. CDR1 and CDR2 from the germline V gene are SNHLY and FYNNEI. The CDR3 length is 11 residues. Trimming pared 4 bases from V and 5 bases from J, leaving 5 bases between.